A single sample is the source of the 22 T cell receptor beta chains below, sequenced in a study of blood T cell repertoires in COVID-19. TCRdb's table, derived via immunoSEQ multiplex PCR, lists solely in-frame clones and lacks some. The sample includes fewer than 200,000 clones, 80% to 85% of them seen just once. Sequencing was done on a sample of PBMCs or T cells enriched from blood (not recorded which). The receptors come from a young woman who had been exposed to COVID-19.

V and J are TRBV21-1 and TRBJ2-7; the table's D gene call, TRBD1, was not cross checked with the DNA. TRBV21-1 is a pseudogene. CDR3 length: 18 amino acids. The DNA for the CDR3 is TGTGCCAGCAGCAAAGAGGTTCAGTGCGGGACAGGGCCCTACGAGCAGTACTTC. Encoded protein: CASSKEVQCGTGPYEQYF.

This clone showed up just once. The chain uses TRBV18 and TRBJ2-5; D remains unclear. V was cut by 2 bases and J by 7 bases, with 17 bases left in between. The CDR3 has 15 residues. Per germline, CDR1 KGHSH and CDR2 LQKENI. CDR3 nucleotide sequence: TGTGCCAGCTCACCATCGGTACAGTCAGTCGGGACCCAGTACTTC. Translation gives CASSPSVQSVGTQYF.

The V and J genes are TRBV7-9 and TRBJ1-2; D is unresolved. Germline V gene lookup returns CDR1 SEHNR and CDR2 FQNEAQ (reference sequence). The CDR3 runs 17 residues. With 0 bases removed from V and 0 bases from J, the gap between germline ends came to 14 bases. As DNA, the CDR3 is TGTGCCAGCAGCTTAGCGAATGTGGGCAGAACTAACTATGGCTACACCTTC. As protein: CASSLANVGRTNYGYTF.

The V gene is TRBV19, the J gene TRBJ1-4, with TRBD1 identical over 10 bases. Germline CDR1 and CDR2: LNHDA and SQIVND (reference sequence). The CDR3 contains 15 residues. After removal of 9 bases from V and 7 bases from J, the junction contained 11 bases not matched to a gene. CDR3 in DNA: TGTGCCAGCCGGGACAGGGGCCAATCGAGTGAAAAACTGTTTTTT. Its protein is CASRDRGQSSEKLFF. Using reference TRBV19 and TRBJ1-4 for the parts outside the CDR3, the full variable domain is DGGITQSPKYLFRKEGQNVTLSCEQNLNHDAMYWYRQDPGQGLRLIYYSQIVNDFQKGDIAEGYSVSREKKESFPLTVTSAQKNPTAFYLCASRDRGQSSEKLFFGSGTQLSVL.

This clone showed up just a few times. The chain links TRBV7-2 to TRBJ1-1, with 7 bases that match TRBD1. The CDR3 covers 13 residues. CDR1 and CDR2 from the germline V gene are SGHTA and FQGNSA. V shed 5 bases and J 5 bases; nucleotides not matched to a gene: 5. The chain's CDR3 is CASSVDRATEAFF. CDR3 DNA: TGTGCCAGCAGCGTCGACAGGGCAACTGAAGCTTTCTTT.

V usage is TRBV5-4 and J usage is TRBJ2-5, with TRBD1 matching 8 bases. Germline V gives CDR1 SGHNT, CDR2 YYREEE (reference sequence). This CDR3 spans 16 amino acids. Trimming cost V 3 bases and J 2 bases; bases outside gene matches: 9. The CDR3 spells CASSSEGTGVQETQYF. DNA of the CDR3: TGTGCCAGCAGCTCAGAGGGGACAGGCGTTCAAGAGACCCAGTACTTC.

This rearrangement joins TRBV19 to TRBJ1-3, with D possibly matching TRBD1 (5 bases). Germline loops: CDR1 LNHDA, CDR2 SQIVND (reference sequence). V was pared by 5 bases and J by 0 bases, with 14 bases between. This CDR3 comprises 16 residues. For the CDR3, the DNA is TGTGCCAGTAGTCACCGGGACTCATACTCTGGAAACACCATATATTTT. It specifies CASSHRDSYSGNTIYF. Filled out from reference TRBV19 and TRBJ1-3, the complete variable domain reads DGGITQSPKYLFRKEGQNVTLSCEQNLNHDAMYWYRQDPGQGLRLIYYSQIVNDFQKGDIAEGYSVSREKKESFPLTVTSAQKNPTAFYLCASSHRDSYSGNTIYFGEGSWLTVV.

The CDR3 nucleotides read TGCGCCAGCAGCCCGGGGATTATGAACACTGAAGCTTTCTTT. As protein: CASSPGIMNTEAFF. The rearrangement links TRBV4-1 to TRBJ1-1; the D is unclear. This CDR3 is built from 14 residues. Per the germline V gene, CDR1 is MGHRA and CDR2 is YSYEKL. Between the trimmed V and J ends, which lost 4 bases and 0 bases, there was a span of 9 bases.

This CDR3 reads CASSSLSTDTQYF. CDR3 DNA: TGTGCCAGCAGCTCACTTAGCACAGATACGCAGTATTTT. The chain joins TRBV13 to TRBJ2-3; D remains ambiguous. Per germline, CDR1 PRHDT and CDR2 FYEKMQ (reference sequence). V lost 4 bases and J 0 bases, leaving 5 bases between the germline ends. This CDR3 is built from 13 residues.

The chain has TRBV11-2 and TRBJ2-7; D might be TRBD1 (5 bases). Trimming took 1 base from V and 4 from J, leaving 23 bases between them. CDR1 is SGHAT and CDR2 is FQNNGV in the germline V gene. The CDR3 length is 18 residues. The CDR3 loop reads CASSLAQPGQVYGYEQYF. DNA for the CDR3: TGTGCCAGCAGCTTAGCCCAGCCAGGGCAGGTTTATGGATACGAGCAGTACTTC. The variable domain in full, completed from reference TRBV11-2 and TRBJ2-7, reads EAGVAQSPRYKIIEKRQSVAFWCNPISGHATLYWYQQILGQGPKLLIQFQNNGVVDDSQLPKDRFSAERLKGVDSTLKIQPAKLEDSAVYLCASSLAQPGQVYGYEQYFGPGTRLTVT.

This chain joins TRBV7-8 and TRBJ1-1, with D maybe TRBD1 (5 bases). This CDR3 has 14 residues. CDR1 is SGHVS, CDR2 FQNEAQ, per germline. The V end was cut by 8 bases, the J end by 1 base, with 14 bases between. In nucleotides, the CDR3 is TGTGCCAGCTCCCGCGGGGGAGCGAACACTGAAGCTTTCTTT. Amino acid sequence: CASSRGGANTEAFF. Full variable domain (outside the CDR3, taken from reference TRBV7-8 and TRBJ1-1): GAGVSQSPRYKVAKRGQDVALRCDPISGHVSLFWYQQALGQGPEFLTYFQNEAQLDKSGLPSDRFFAERPEGSVSTLKIQRTQQEDSAVYLCASSRGGANTEAFFGQGTRLTVV.

The CDR3 loop is CASQFGLGDGYTF. The CDR3 DNA reads TGTGCCAGCCAGTTCGGTTTAGGGGATGGCTACACCTTC. This chain links TRBV2 with TRBJ1-2, with a tentative D call TRBD1 (5 bases). This CDR3 comprises 13 residues. Looked up from germline, CDR1 is SNHLY and CDR2 is FYNNEI. V was shortened by 8 bases and J by 6 bases, with 16 bases between the two germline ends.

The CDR3 spells CASSLLWTGRTEAFF. The CDR3 nucleotides are TGTGCCAGCAGCTTACTTTGGACAGGGCGCACTGAAGCTTTCTTT. The genes are TRBV7-9 and TRBJ1-1; 8 nucleotides agree with TRBD1. The junction had 6 bases not matched to a gene; V was cut back by 2 bases and J by 4 bases. The CDR3 sequence is 15 residues long. Germline assignment: CDR1 SEHNR and CDR2 FQNEAQ (reference sequence).

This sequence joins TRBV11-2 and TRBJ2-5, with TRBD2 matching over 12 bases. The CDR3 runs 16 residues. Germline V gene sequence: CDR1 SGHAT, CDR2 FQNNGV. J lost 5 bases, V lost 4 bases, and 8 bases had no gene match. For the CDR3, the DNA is TGTGCCAGCAGCTCCCGACTAGCGGGGGCCGGGGAGACCCAGTACTTC. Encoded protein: CASSSRLAGAGETQYF. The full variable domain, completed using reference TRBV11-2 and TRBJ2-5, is EAGVAQSPRYKIIEKRQSVAFWCNPISGHATLYWYQQILGQGPKLLIQFQNNGVVDDSQLPKDRFSAERLKGVDSTLKIQPAKLEDSAVYLCASSSRLAGAGETQYFGPGTRLLVL.

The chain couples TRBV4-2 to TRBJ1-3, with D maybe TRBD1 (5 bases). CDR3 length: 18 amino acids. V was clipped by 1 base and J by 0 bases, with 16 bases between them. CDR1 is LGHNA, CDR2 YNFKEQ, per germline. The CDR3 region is CASSQVGREGSSGNTIYF. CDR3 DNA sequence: TGTGCCAGCAGCCAAGTAGGGCGGGAGGGGAGCTCTGGAAACACCATATATTTT.

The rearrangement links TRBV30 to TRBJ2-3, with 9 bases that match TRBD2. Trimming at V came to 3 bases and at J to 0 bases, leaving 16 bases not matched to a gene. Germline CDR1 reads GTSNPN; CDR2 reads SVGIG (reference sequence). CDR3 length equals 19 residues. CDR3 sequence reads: CAWRGFSGGLTSSTDTQYF. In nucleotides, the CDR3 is TGTGCCTGGAGGGGATTTAGCGGGGGCCTTACTTCTAGCACAGATACGCAGTATTTT.

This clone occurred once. As DNA, the CDR3 is TGTGCCAGCAGTTATTCCCAGGGGGCGACCGCCACCACTGAAGCTTTCTTT. Its protein is CASSYSQGATATTEAFF. This chain connects TRBV6-2 or TRBV6-3 to TRBJ1-1; the match to TRBD1 covers 8 bases. Germline loops: CDR1 MNHEY, CDR2 SVGEGT. The trim removed 3 bases at V and 4 bases at J, leaving 13 bases unmatched. CDR3 length: 17 amino acids.

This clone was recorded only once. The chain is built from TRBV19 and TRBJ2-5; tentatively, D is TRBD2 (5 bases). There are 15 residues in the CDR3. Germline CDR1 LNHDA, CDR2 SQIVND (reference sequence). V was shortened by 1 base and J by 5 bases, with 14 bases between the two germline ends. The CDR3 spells CASSIGSPGGETQYF. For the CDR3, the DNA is TGTGCCAGTAGTATAGGGTCCCCCGGCGGGGAGACCCAGTACTTC. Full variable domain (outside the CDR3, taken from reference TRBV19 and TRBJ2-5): DGGITQSPKYLFRKEGQNVTLSCEQNLNHDAMYWYRQDPGQGLRLIYYSQIVNDFQKGDIAEGYSVSREKKESFPLTVTSAQKNPTAFYLCASSIGSPGGETQYFGPGTRLLVL.

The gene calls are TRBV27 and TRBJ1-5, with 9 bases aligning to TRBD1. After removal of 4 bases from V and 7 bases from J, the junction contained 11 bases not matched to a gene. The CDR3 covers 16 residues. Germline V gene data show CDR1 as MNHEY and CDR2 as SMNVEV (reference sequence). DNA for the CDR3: TGTGCCAGCAGTTCCATCTGGACAGGGGCCCCCCAGCCCCAGCATTTT. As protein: CASSSIWTGAPQPQHF.

In DNA form, the CDR3 reads TGTGCCAGCTCACCACTAACAAGGGACAGCAAATATGGCTACACCTTC. Its protein is CASSPLTRDSKYGYTF. The chain is built from TRBV18 and TRBJ1-2, with 7 bases that match TRBD1. This CDR3 is 16 amino acids long. The J segment lost 5 bases and the V segment lost 1 base, leaving 10 bases of the junction unmatched. CDR1 and CDR2 (germline): KGHSH, LQKENI.

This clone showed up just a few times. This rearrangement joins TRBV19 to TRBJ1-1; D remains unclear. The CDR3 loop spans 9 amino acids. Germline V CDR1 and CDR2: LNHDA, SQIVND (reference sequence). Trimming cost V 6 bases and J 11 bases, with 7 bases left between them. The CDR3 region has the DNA TGTGCCAGTAGCCCGGGGGCTTTCTTT. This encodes CASSPGAFF.

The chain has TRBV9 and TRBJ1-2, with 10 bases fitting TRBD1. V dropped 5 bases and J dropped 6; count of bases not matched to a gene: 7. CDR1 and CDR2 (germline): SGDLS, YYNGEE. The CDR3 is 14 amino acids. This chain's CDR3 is CASSGGQGYDGYTF. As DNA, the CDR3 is TGTGCCAGCAGTGGGGGACAGGGGTATGATGGCTACACCTTC. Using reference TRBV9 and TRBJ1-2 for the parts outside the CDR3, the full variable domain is DSGVTQTPKHLITATGQRVTLRCSPRSGDLSVYWYQQSLDQGLQFLIQYYNGEERAKGNILERFSAQQFPDLHSELNLSSLELGDSALYFCASSGGQGYDGYTFGSGTRLTVV.